Following are 8 T cell receptor beta chains from one sample sequenced in a study of blood T cells in healthy people across ages. A second PCR of 7 to 11 cycles used a sample-barcoded 5' primer and a J-beta primer mix. TCRdb processed the 5' RACE reads anew with MiXCR; each CDR3 protein has one entry. The top ten hold 10% of the sample, which has 900,000 to 950,000 distinct CDR3 sequences, 25% to 35% seen once. Another study also made use of these data, one on T cells of mothers and their children.

The sequencing sample was made of blood. The source is a woman between 40 and 55 years old in good health.

This clonotype has just one count. The genes are TRBV5-1 and TRBJ2-7, with TRBD2 matching over 13 bases. V lost 5 bases to trimming and J lost 7 bases; unmatched junction nucleotides: 9. There are 15 residues in the CDR3. Germline V gene sequence: CDR1 SGHRS, CDR2 YFSETQ. CDR3 DNA: TGCGCCAGCAGATTCCGGACTAGCGGGGGTAATGAGCAGTACTTC. This sequence encodes CASRFRTSGGNEQYF.

The V gene is TRBV7-2, the J gene TRBJ2-4, with TRBD2 identical over 11 bases. Germline trimming cut 2 bases from V and 2 bases from J; bases unmatched to any gene: 5. From germline, CDR1 is SGHTA and CDR2 FQGNSA. The CDR3 sequence is 17 residues long. The CDR3 sequence: CASSLIAGGMSKNIQYF. For the CDR3, the DNA is TGTGCCAGCAGCTTAATAGCGGGGGGGATGTCCAAAAACATTCAGTACTTC.

This clonotype was picked up many times. The V call is TRBV7-9, the J call TRBJ2-5; TRBD2 aligns across 10 bases. V lost 1 base and J lost 1; bases outside the gene matches: 9. The CDR3 length is 18 residues. Germline V CDR1 and CDR2: SEHNR, FQNEAQ (reference sequence). The CDR3 DNA reads TGTGCCAGCAGCTTAGGCACCGGACTAGCGGTATTCCAAGAGACCCAGTACTTC. Translation: CASSLGTGLAVFQETQYF.

A few counts support this clonotype. The J gene is TRBJ1-5, the V gene TRBV7-8, with 8 bases fitting TRBD1. Germline CDR1 reads SGHVS; CDR2 reads FQNEAQ. V lost 5 bases, J lost 7 bases, and 10 bases stayed unmatched. The CDR3 loop spans 15 amino acids. This CDR3 reads CASSLGQGWGQPQHF. CDR3 in DNA: TGTGCCAGCAGCCTAGGACAGGGCTGGGGGCAGCCCCAGCATTTT.

V and J are TRBV29-1 and TRBJ1-3; D remains ambiguous. Trimming removed 2 bases from V and 0 bases from J, with 5 bases in between. Germline values: CDR1 SQVTM, CDR2 ANQGSEA. CDR3 length equals 13 residues. The CDR3 here is CSVESGSGNTIYF. The CDR3 DNA reads as TGCAGCGTTGAATCCGGCTCTGGAAACACCATATATTTT.

This sequence joins TRBV4-1 and TRBJ2-1; no definite D call. The CDR3 has 12 amino acids. Trimming took 0 bases from V and 11 from J, leaving 8 bases between them. The germline V gene has CDR1 MGHRA and CDR2 YSYEKL. The DNA for the CDR3 is TGCGCCAGCAGCCAAGAAGAGTCTAAGCAGTTCTTC. It is translated as CASSQEESKQFF.

The gene calls are TRBV5-5 and TRBJ1-2; TRBD1 might be the D (5 bases). CDR1 and CDR2 from the germline V gene are SGHKS and YYEKEE (reference sequence). There are 16 residues in the CDR3. V dropped 5 bases and J dropped 0 bases, with 17 bases sitting between them. For the CDR3, the DNA is TGTGCCAGCAGTCCGCGGGAGGGGCGATCTAACTATGGCTACACCTTC. This encodes CASSPREGRSNYGYTF.

This chain links TRBV20-1 with TRBJ1-1; TRBD1 might be the D (5 bases). The CDR3 is 10 amino acids. CDR1 is DFQATT, CDR2 SNEGSKA, per germline (reference sequence). V lost 6 bases to trimming and J lost 10 bases, with 12 bases between them. The CDR3, as DNA: TGCAGTGCACTACAGGTGGGAGCTTTCTTT. Translating gives CSALQVGAFF.